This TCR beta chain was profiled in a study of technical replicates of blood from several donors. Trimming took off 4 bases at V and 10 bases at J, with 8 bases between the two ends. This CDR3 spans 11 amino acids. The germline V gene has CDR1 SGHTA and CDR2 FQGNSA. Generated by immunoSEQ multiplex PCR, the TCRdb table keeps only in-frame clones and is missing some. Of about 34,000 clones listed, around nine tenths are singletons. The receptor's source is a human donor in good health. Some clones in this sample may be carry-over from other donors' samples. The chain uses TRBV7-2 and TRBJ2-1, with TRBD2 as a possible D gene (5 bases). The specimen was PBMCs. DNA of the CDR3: TGTGCCAGCAGCTCGGACTGGGAGCAGTTCTTC. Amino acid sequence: CASSSDWEQFF.